Following are 14 T cell receptor beta chains from one sample sequenced in a study of shared clonotypes between healthy human individuals (dated by TCRdb to 2020 to 2022). Receptors were amplified or captured by the immunoSEQ multiplex PCR assay. Sourced from immuneACCESS, this table was stored by TCRdb with only in-frame sequences that have V and J called. A share of the clones is absent; for the studies checked, an unresolved V gene accounts for under half, and the remainder has no known explanation. The table for this sample lists more than 1,200,000 clones; 98% of them were counted only once. The ten most abundant clones make up over 0.3% of the sample. Source material: naive CD4+ T cells sorted from blood. This specimen's cell subset or site label, interpreted: CD45RA+ positively selected. These receptors all come from a man aged 25-45 years in good health.

This chain links TRBV6-1 with TRBJ2-7; 11 nucleotides match TRBD2. The V and J ends lost 4 bases and 6 bases, in that order; junction bases with no gene match: 8. The CDR3 consists of 15 residues. Per the germline V gene, CDR1 is MNHNS and CDR2 is SASEGT. The chain's CDR3 is CASSGVAGGPREQYF. CDR3 nucleotides: TGTGCCAGCAGTGGGGTAGCGGGAGGGCCTCGCGAGCAGTACTTC.

The chain uses TRBV2 and TRBJ1-2; D might be TRBD1 (5 bases). The CDR3 sequence is 12 residues long. Trimming removed 10 bases from V and 4 bases from J, with 13 bases in between. Germline V gene sequence: CDR1 SNHLY, CDR2 FYNNEI. The CDR3 loop reads CATRQTPYGYTF. CDR3 DNA: TGTGCCACCCGACAGACGCCCTATGGCTACACCTTC.

The chain combines TRBV7-5 with TRBJ2-4. TRBV7-5 is flagged as a pseudogene. The CDR3 length is 14 residues. The CDR3 nucleotides read TGTGCCAGAAGCTCACGTGGGGTCAAAAACATTCAGTACTTC. Translated: CARSSRGVKNIQYF.

The chain has TRBV7-2 and TRBJ2-1; a weak D match, TRBD2 (6 bases). Germline V gene data show CDR1 as SGHTA and CDR2 as FQGNSA. The CDR3 runs 15 residues. The V gene lost 5 bases and the J gene lost 0 bases, with 11 bases spanning the gap. The CDR3 loop is CASSGGPPSYNEQFF. CDR3 in DNA: TGTGCCAGCAGCGGAGGGCCGCCCTCCTACAATGAGCAGTTCTTC.

The chain is built from TRBV7-2 and TRBJ2-1, with 7 bases that match TRBD2. The CDR3 consists of 14 residues. Looked up from germline, CDR1 is SGHTA and CDR2 is FQGNSA. Unmatched junction bases numbered 6, after V lost 3 bases and J lost 7 bases. CDR3 loop: CASSFVGGPNEQFF. In DNA, the CDR3 is TGTGCCAGCAGCTTCGTGGGAGGGCCGAATGAGCAGTTCTTC. Variable domain in full (rest from reference TRBV7-2 and TRBJ2-1): GAGVSQSPSNKVTEKGKDVELRCDPISGHTALYWYRQSLGQGLEFLIYFQGNSAPDKSGLPSDRFSAERTGGSVSTLTIQRTQQEDSAVYLCASSFVGGPNEQFFGPGTRLTVL.

The chain recombines TRBV7-2 with TRBJ1-2, with D possibly TRBD1 on 5 matching bases. In germline, CDR1 is SGHTA, CDR2 FQGNSA. The V end lost 4 bases, the J end lost 4 bases, and 7 bases lay between the germline ends. CDR3 length: 12 residues. The CDR3 bases are TGTGCCAGCAGCTCGGACACCTATGGCTACACCTTC. Translated: CASSSDTYGYTF.

Comments on this clone: This CDR3 is also generated by other DNA sequences in the sample. In DNA, the CDR3 is TGTGCCAGCAGTACCCCCGGGCTCGAGCAGTACTTC. This codes for CASSTPGLEQYF. The V and J genes are TRBV28 and TRBJ2-7, with D unclear. The CDR3 has 12 amino acids. V gave up 5 bases and J gave up 6 bases, with 11 bases separating them. CDR1 and CDR2 (germline): MDHEN, SYDVKM.

The chain combines TRBV2 with TRBJ2-5; D unresolved. The V end was cut by 10 bases, the J end by 5 bases, with 14 bases between. Germline V gives CDR1 SNHLY, CDR2 FYNNEI. This CDR3 has 12 amino acids. The DNA of the CDR3 is TGTGCCATCAGGTCCTCCGGCGAGACCCAGTACTTC. Its translation: CAIRSSGETQYF.

As concerns this clone: The sample has other DNA sequences that encode this CDR3 too. The rearrangement uses TRBV10-2 and TRBJ1-5; 7 nucleotides agree with TRBD1. V dropped 2 bases and J dropped 5; count of bases not matched to a gene: 6. In germline, CDR1 is WSHSY, CDR2 SAAADI. The length of the CDR3 is 15 residues. The CDR3 bases are TGCGCCAGCAGTGAGGCAGGGGGAGGGTATCAGCCCCAGCATTTT. It yields the protein CASSEAGGGYQPQHF.

The chain recombines TRBV29-1 with TRBJ1-4, with D uncertain. The CDR3 totals 14 residues. The V gene lost 5 bases and the J gene lost 2 bases, with 12 bases spanning the gap. Germline-derived CDR1 and CDR2 are SQVTM and ANQGSEA. CDR3 sequence: CSVFLGGTNEKLFF. The CDR3 nucleotides are TGCAGCGTTTTCTTGGGAGGGACTAATGAAAAACTGTTTTTT.

V and J are TRBV19 and TRBJ2-3; D remains ambiguous. The CDR3 runs to 13 residues. The germline V gene has CDR1 LNHDA and CDR2 SQIVND (reference sequence). Between the trimmed V and J ends, which lost 8 bases and 1 base, there was a span of 10 bases. Here the CDR3 DNA reads TGTGCCAGTCGACAAGTGGGCACAGATACGCAGTATTTT. Protein sequence: CASRQVGTDTQYF.

This chain links TRBV6-1 with TRBJ1-5; TRBD1 might be the D (5 bases). The V and J ends lost 4 bases and 0 bases respectively, with 7 bases between them. Germline CDR1 is MNHNS and CDR2 is SASEGT. The length of the CDR3 is 14 residues. The DNA of the CDR3 is TGTGCCAGCAGTGCCGACAGTAGCAATCAGCCCCAGCATTTT. Protein sequence: CASSADSSNQPQHF.

This clone was detected only once. This chain uses TRBV7-6 with TRBJ2-2; TRBD1 aligns across 9 bases. The CDR3 runs to 16 residues. V dropped 1 base and J dropped 3; count of bases not matched to a gene: 3. Germline assignment: CDR1 SGHVS and CDR2 FNYEAQ. As DNA, the CDR3 is TGTGCCAGCAGCTTAGGGAGGGACAGGGACACCGGGGAGCTGTTTTTT. The encoded protein is CASSLGRDRDTGELFF.

This clone was observed a single time. The chain carries TRBV4-1 and TRBJ1-5; D is perhaps TRBD1 (6 bases). The CDR3 extends over 14 amino acids. Trimming left V 8 bases short and J 2 bases short, with 13 bases between. Germline loops: CDR1 MGHRA, CDR2 YSYEKL. The CDR3 DNA reads TGCGCCAGCTCAGGGGTAATGGGCAATCAGCCCCAGCATTTT. This sequence encodes CASSGVMGNQPQHF.